These 32 T cell receptor beta chains came from one sample sequenced in a study of T-cell reconstitution after alpha-beta-depleted transplantation in children. During its preparation, the TCRbeta library received unique molecular identifiers. TCRdb ran MiXCR on the PCR reads and lists one entry per CDR3 protein. Of around 250,000 distinct CDR3 sequences in the sample, 6.5% to 10% were seen once. The sample was PBMCs, mostly from graft donor cells, taken 180 days after TCRalphabeta/CD19-depleted stem cell transplant. The receptors shown here come from a male patient younger than 18 who had a stem cell transplant for acute lymphoblastic leukemia, so the T cells may come from the graft donor.

This chain uses TRBV9 with TRBJ2-1; 8 positions match TRBD2. V lost 2 bases and J lost 8; bases outside the gene matches: 6. This CDR3 spans 14 amino acids. Per germline, CDR1 SGDLS and CDR2 YYNGEE. CDR3 DNA sequence: TGTGCCAGCAGCGTTTGGCTAGCGGGTGATGAGCAGTTCTTC. This translates into CASSVWLAGDEQFF.

As concerns this clonotype: An end of the junction does not agree with germline; a read error may underlie this. The V and J genes are TRBV6-2 or TRBV6-3 and TRBJ2-2; D may be TRBD1 or TRBD2 (5 bases each). There are 13 residues in the CDR3. CDR1 MNHEY and CDR2 SVGEGT come from the germline V gene. The CDR3 nucleotides are TGTGCCAGCACCCTCTGGGGCACCGGGGAGCTGGTTTTT. The encoded protein is CASTLWGTGELVF.

This clonotype was seen many times. The rearrangement joins TRBV27 to TRBJ2-7; D is undetermined. The ends were cut back, 5 bases at V and 0 bases at J, with 14 bases in the middle. Germline values: CDR1 MNHEY, CDR2 SMNVEV (reference sequence). CDR3 length: 15 amino acids. CDR3 DNA sequence: TGTGCCAGCAGTCCGCTCCTCCTGGGCTCCTACGAGCAGTACTTC. This codes for CASSPLLLGSYEQYF.

Notes on this clonotype: One junction end disagrees with the germline gene, perhaps due to a read error. This chain connects TRBV20-1 to TRBJ2-3; D perhaps matches TRBD2 (5 bases). The CDR3 runs to 13 residues. The germline gives CDR1 DFQATT, CDR2 SNEGSKA (reference sequence). CDR3 DNA: TGCAGTACTAGGAAGGACCCGGCAGATACGCAGTATTTT. Amino acids: CSTRKDPADTQYF.

This clonotype has ten or more counts. The chain recombines TRBV7-8 with TRBJ2-7; 9 positions match TRBD1. The CDR3 spans 13 residues. Germline assignment: CDR1 SGHVS and CDR2 FQNEAQ. After removal of 3 bases from V and 3 bases from J, the junction contained 0 bases not matched to a gene. CDR3 in DNA: TGTGCCAGCAGCTTGGACAGGGGCTACGAGCAGTACTTC. It codes for CASSLDRGYEQYF.

This clonotype was recorded at least ten times. The rearrangement links TRBV4-2 to TRBJ2-5, with 8 bases fitting TRBD2. This CDR3 region has 15 residues. The germline CDR1 and CDR2 sequences are LGHNA and YNFKEQ. V shed 4 bases, J shed 2 bases, and the junction held 6 bases outside the gene matches. CDR3 in DNA: TGTGCCAGCAGCCGGGGACTAGGGTTGCAAGAGACCCAGTACTTC. Residues: CASSRGLGLQETQYF.

This clonotype has more than one count but fewer than ten. V and J are TRBV13 and TRBJ2-7; maybe TRBD1 (7 bases). The germline gives CDR1 PRHDT, CDR2 FYEKMQ (reference sequence). V lost 1 base and J 3 bases, leaving 25 bases between the germline ends. This CDR3 comprises 19 residues. The DNA for the CDR3 is TGTGCCAGCAGCTTAGTCGGACAGGTCACCCGCTTCGGGGGCTACGAGCAGTACTTC. Its translation: CASSLVGQVTRFGGYEQYF.

This clonotype was seen at least ten times. The CDR3 DNA follows: TGTGCCAGCAGTTTTGGGGACCGGGGTTCCTATGGCTACACCTTC. Protein sequence: CASSFGDRGSYGYTF. This rearrangement joins TRBV12-3 or TRBV12-4 to TRBJ1-2; tentative D call: TRBD1 (5 bases). This CDR3 is 15 amino acids long. Deletions cut 3 bases from V and 4 bases from J, with 15 bases between.

This clonotype appeared many times. The chain links TRBV7-6 to TRBJ2-7; weak D call: TRBD2 (6 bases). CDR3 length: 13 amino acids. Deletions cut 5 bases from V and 5 bases from J, with 13 bases between. Germline CDR1 SGHVS, CDR2 FNYEAQ. This CDR3 is CASSPGLQDEQYF. The CDR3 bases are TGTGCCAGCAGCCCGGGACTCCAGGACGAGCAGTACTTC.

CDR3 amino acids: CASTPGPRGTEAFF. The DNA for the CDR3 is TGTGCCAGTACCCCTGGCCCACGCGGCACTGAAGCTTTCTTT. The gene calls are TRBV19 and TRBJ1-1; D gene unclear. Germline values: CDR1 LNHDA, CDR2 SQIVND (reference sequence). V gave up 7 bases and J gave up 4 bases, with 16 bases separating them. This CDR3 has 14 residues.

This clonotype was observed many times. The chain joins TRBV6-1 to TRBJ1-4, with D maybe TRBD1 (6 bases). V was shortened by 5 bases and J by 8 bases, with 18 bases between the two germline ends. The CDR3 sequence is 15 residues long. Germline V lookup: CDR1 MNHNS, CDR2 SASEGT. The CDR3, as DNA: TGTGCCAGCAGTCAGGCCCGACAGGCTGGAGAAAAACTGTTTTTT. This encodes CASSQARQAGEKLFF.

This clonotype was counted ten times or more. The V and J genes are TRBV5-1 and TRBJ1-5; a possible D gene is TRBD1 (6 bases). CDR3 length: 14 amino acids. CDR1 is SGHRS and CDR2 is YFSETQ in the germline V gene. The V gene lost 4 bases and the J gene lost 4 bases, with 12 bases spanning the gap. CDR3 DNA sequence: TGCGCCAGCAGCGAGGACAGTTGGAATCAGCCCCAGCATTTT. It codes for CASSEDSWNQPQHF. Complete variable domain (other parts from reference TRBV5-1 and TRBJ1-5): KAGVTQTPRYLIKTRGQQVTLSCSPISGHRSVSWYQQTPGQGLQFLFEYFSETQRNKGNFPGRFSGRQFSNSRSEMNVSTLELGDSALYLCASSEDSWNQPQHFGDGTRLSIL.

This clonotype showed up many times. This chain links TRBV29-1 with TRBJ1-2; TRBD1 matches 11 bases. The CDR3 loop spans 14 amino acids. V was pared by 4 bases and J by 2 bases, with 3 bases of the junction left unmatched. Per the germline V gene, CDR1 is SQVTM and CDR2 is ANQGSEA. The CDR3 region has the DNA TGCAGCGTTGTTGGGGACAGGGGGAACTATGGCTACACCTTC. This codes for CSVVGDRGNYGYTF.

The sample holds many counts of this clonotype. V and J are TRBV25-1 and TRBJ2-2; D possibly corresponds to TRBD1 (6 bases). V lost 4 bases and J lost 9, with 24 bases in between. The germline CDR1 and CDR2 sequences are MGHDK and SYGVNS. The CDR3 is made up of 17 amino acids. The CDR3 spells CASSVNGLTGSRRELFF. CDR3 bases: TGTGCCAGCAGTGTGAATGGCCTGACAGGCTCCCGCAGGGAGCTGTTTTTT. Drawing the rest from reference TRBV25-1 and TRBJ2-2, the complete variable domain is EADIYQTPRYLVIGTGKKITLECSQTMGHDKMYWYQQDPGMELHLIHYSYGVNSTEKGDLSSESTVSRIRTEHFPLTLESARPSHTSQYLCASSVNGLTGSRRELFFGEGSRLTVL.

This clonotype was detected many times. The chain is built from TRBV6-6 and TRBJ2-5; weak D call: TRBD2 (6 bases). CDR3 length: 12 amino acids. In germline, CDR1 is MNHNY, CDR2 SVGAGI (reference sequence). V gave up 11 bases and J gave up 4 bases, with 14 bases separating them. CDR3 region: CASRGDIETQYF. In nucleotides, the CDR3 is TGTGCCTCCCGCGGGGATATAGAGACCCAGTACTTC.

The chain has TRBV12-5 and TRBJ2-7; D gene unclear. Germline V gene sequence: CDR1 LGHNT, CDR2 FRNRAP. V was cut by 2 bases and J by 0 bases, with 8 bases left in between. CDR3 length equals 14 residues. The CDR3 protein is CASGLTLSSYEQYF. In DNA, the CDR3 is TGTGCTAGTGGTTTGACCCTGTCCTCCTACGAGCAGTACTTC.

This clonotype was counted a few times. CDR3 sequence: CASSIARDWETQYF. CDR3 DNA sequence: TGTGCCAGTAGTATAGCCAGGGACTGGGAGACCCAGTACTTC. The J gene is TRBJ2-5, the V gene TRBV19, with a possible D match to TRBD2 (6 bases). The CDR3 has 14 residues. The germline gives CDR1 LNHDA, CDR2 SQIVND (reference sequence). V dropped 1 base and J dropped 5 bases, with 11 bases sitting between them.

This clonotype was detected only once. A much larger clone differs from this one at a single base, so this may be a read error. It is likely a read error, because the conserved phenylalanine at the end of the CDR3 is missing. The chain is built from TRBV20-1 and TRBJ2-4; TRBD2 is a possible D gene (6 bases). Looked up from germline, CDR1 is DFQATT and CDR2 is SNEGSKA (reference sequence). Deletions cut 0 bases from V and 9 bases from J, with 12 bases between. This CDR3 has 13 amino acids. CDR3 sequence: CSARDGGSSIQYS. The DNA of the CDR3 is TGCAGTGCTAGAGATGGAGGGTCATCCATTCAGTACTCC.

This clonotype has only a few counts. V is TRBV13 and J is TRBJ1-4; D unclear. Between the trimmed V and J ends, which lost 5 bases and 7 bases, there was a span of 14 bases. The length of the CDR3 is 14 residues. Germline V gene sequence: CDR1 PRHDT, CDR2 FYEKMQ (reference sequence). CDR3 sequence: CASSPQGRSEKLFF. The CDR3, as DNA: TGTGCCAGCAGCCCCCAAGGGAGGAGTGAAAAACTGTTTTTT.

This clonotype was seen many times. The gene calls are TRBV10-3 and TRBJ2-7; D is perhaps TRBD2 (5 bases). The CDR3 is 15 amino acids. Germline V gene data show CDR1 as ENHRY and CDR2 as SYGVKD. The germline V and J ends were trimmed by 4 bases and 0 bases, with 13 bases remaining between them. The CDR3 sequence is CAISGPSGNSYEQYF. Here the CDR3 DNA reads TGTGCCATCAGTGGACCAAGCGGTAACTCCTACGAGCAGTACTTC.

This clonotype has a count of ten or more. This chain links TRBV7-9 with TRBJ2-1; the match to TRBD2 covers 11 bases. The CDR3 covers 16 residues. The V gene end was trimmed by 5 bases and the J gene end by 9 bases; junction bases not matched to a gene: 12. From germline, CDR1 is SEHNR and CDR2 FQNEAQ (reference sequence). The CDR3 region has the DNA TGTGCCAGCAGCCAAGGCGCTAGCGGGGGGCGGGGTGAGCAGTTCTTC. Amino acid sequence: CASSQGASGGRGEQFF. The whole variable domain, filled in from reference TRBV7-9 and TRBJ2-1, reads DTGVSQNPRHKITKRGQNVTFRCDPISEHNRLYWYRQTLGQGPEFLTYFQNEAQLEKSRLLSDRFSAERPKGSFSTLEIQRTEQGDSAMYLCASSQGASGGRGEQFFGPGTRLTVL.

This clonotype has at least ten counts. This sequence joins TRBV20-1 and TRBJ2-1; 10 bases fit TRBD2. Per the germline V gene, CDR1 is DFQATT and CDR2 is SNEGSKA (reference sequence). This CDR3 comprises 15 residues. Germline trimming cut 5 bases from V and 2 bases from J; bases unmatched to any gene: 6. CDR3 loop: CSAPTLAGAYNEQFF. DNA for the CDR3: TGCAGTGCTCCTACTCTAGCGGGAGCCTACAATGAGCAGTTCTTC.

This clonotype showed up just a few times. J is TRBJ2-3 and V is TRBV19; 11 bases map to TRBD1. This CDR3 has 15 amino acids. V lost 5 bases to trimming and J lost 5 bases; unmatched junction nucleotides: 6. CDR1 LNHDA and CDR2 SQIVND come from the germline V gene (reference sequence). CDR3 bases: TGTGCCAGTAGTCCTTTAGGGACAGGGGGAGATACGCAGTATTTT. Protein: CASSPLGTGGDTQYF. Filled out from reference TRBV19 and TRBJ2-3, the complete variable domain reads DGGITQSPKYLFRKEGQNVTLSCEQNLNHDAMYWYRQDPGQGLRLIYYSQIVNDFQKGDIAEGYSVSREKKESFPLTVTSAQKNPTAFYLCASSPLGTGGDTQYFGPGTRLTVL.

In this sample, this clonotype turned up many times. The CDR3: CSARDRSGGPSSYEQYF. The CDR3 DNA reads as TGCAGTGCTAGAGATAGGAGCGGGGGGCCGAGCTCCTACGAGCAGTACTTC. The chain combines TRBV20-1 with TRBJ2-7; 9 bases are a match to TRBD2. Germline CDR1 is DFQATT and CDR2 is SNEGSKA (reference sequence). This CDR3 region has 17 residues. J gave up 0 bases and V 0 bases, and 9 bases lay outside the gene matches.

This clonotype was seen at least ten times. This sequence joins TRBV4-1 and TRBJ2-1; no clear D. Trimming took off 4 bases at V and 2 bases at J, with 15 bases between the two ends. The CDR3 length is 16 residues. Germline CDR1 and CDR2: MGHRA and YSYEKL. CDR3 amino acids: CASSPRGVYAYNEQFF. CDR3 nucleotide sequence: TGCGCCAGCAGCCCAAGAGGAGTGTACGCCTACAATGAGCAGTTCTTC.

The gene calls are TRBV29-1 and TRBJ2-5; possibly TRBD1 or TRBD2 for D (6 bases each). CDR1 SQVTM and CDR2 ANQGSEA come from the germline V gene. This CDR3 comprises 16 residues. Trimming removed 6 bases at V and 2 bases at J, with 22 bases between. CDR3 sequence: CSVDWGGQGRQETQYF. CDR3 nucleotide sequence: TGCAGCGTCGACTGGGGTGGGCAGGGGAGGCAAGAGACCCAGTACTTC. Combining the CDR3 with reference TRBV29-1 and TRBJ2-5 gives the whole variable domain SAVISQKPSRDICQRGTSLTIQCQVDSQVTMMFWYRQQPGQSLTLIATANQGSEATYESGFVIDKFPISRPNLTFSTLTVSNMSPEDSSIYLCSVDWGGQGRQETQYFGPGTRLLVL.

This clonotype has ten or more counts. As DNA, the CDR3 is TGTGCCACCAGTGAGGGGGACAGGGGGGCCAAAAACATTCAGTACTTC. Residues: CATSEGDRGAKNIQYF. The chain recombines TRBV24-1 with TRBJ2-4; 11 nucleotides line up with TRBD1. V gave up 4 bases and J gave up 1 base; unmatched junction bases: 2. This CDR3 is 16 amino acids long. Germline V lookup: CDR1 KGHDR, CDR2 SFDVKD.

The CDR3 region is CASSQVRRGVMRGYTF. CDR3 nucleotides: TGTGCCAGCAGCCAAGTTCGTAGAGGGGTGATGCGGGGCTACACCTTC. V usage is TRBV4-2 and J usage is TRBJ1-2; tentatively, D is TRBD1 (5 bases). The CDR3 runs 16 residues. With 1 base removed from V and 8 bases from J, the gap between germline ends came to 20 bases. CDR1 is LGHNA, CDR2 YNFKEQ, per germline.

This clonotype occurred many times. The CDR3 DNA reads as TGTGCCAGCAGTTTGTTGGGAGTCGACAATGAGCAGTTCTTC. Translation gives CASSLLGVDNEQFF. The rearrangement uses TRBV25-1 and TRBJ2-1; a weak D match, TRBD2 (5 bases). V shed 5 bases and J shed 5 bases, with 13 bases lying between them. Looked up from germline, CDR1 is MGHDK and CDR2 is SYGVNS. The CDR3 is made up of 14 amino acids. The variable domain in full, with the rest retrieved from reference TRBV25-1 and TRBJ2-1, is EADIYQTPRYLVIGTGKKITLECSQTMGHDKMYWYQQDPGMELHLIHYSYGVNSTEKGDLSSESTVSRIRTEHFPLTLESARPSHTSQYLCASSLLGVDNEQFFGPGTRLTVL.

This clonotype was recorded many times. V and J are TRBV7-3 and TRBJ2-3; TRBD1 agrees at 8 bases. Trimming at V came to 2 bases and at J to 4 bases, leaving 5 bases not matched to a gene. This CDR3 contains 15 residues. Germline lookup yields CDR1 SGHTA and CDR2 FQGTGA. The DNA of the CDR3 is TGTGCCAGCAGCTTACGAGGACAGGGCGCAGATACGCAGTATTTT. As protein: CASSLRGQGADTQYF.

This clonotype was detected many times. The V call is TRBV27, the J call TRBJ1-5; 8 positions match TRBD1. The junction had 3 bases not matched to a gene; V was cut back by 2 bases and J by 6 bases. The germline V gene encodes CDR1 MNHEY and CDR2 SMNVEV (reference sequence). This CDR3 comprises 14 residues. CDR3 nucleotides: TGTGCCAGCAGTTTACAGGGGGCAGGTCAGCCCCAGCATTTT. It specifies CASSLQGAGQPQHF.

This clonotype has ten or more counts. The rearrangement uses TRBV12-3 or TRBV12-4 and TRBJ2-7; 9 bases align to TRBD2. CDR3 size: 14 residues. The ends lost 6 bases at V and 2 bases at J; junction bases unmatched: 5. The CDR3 sequence is CASSVSGGPYEQYF. In DNA form, the CDR3 reads TGTGCCAGCAGCGTTAGCGGGGGTCCCTACGAGCAGTACTTC.